These 21 T cell receptor beta chains originate from one sample sequenced in a study of T-cell reconstitution after alpha-beta-depleted transplantation in children. Construction of the TCRbeta library involved unique molecular identifiers. TCRdb ran MiXCR on the PCR reads and lists one entry per CDR3 protein. The sample holds 500,000 to 600,000 distinct CDR3 sequences, 15% to 20% seen once. The sample in question was PBMCs from the stem cell graft donor, obtained from the stem cell graft. These receptors all come from a human donor who donated a stem cell graft to a child with acute lymphoblastic leukemia.

The chain has TRBV18 and TRBJ1-5; 9 bases match TRBD1. Losses at the gene ends were 2 bases for V and 7 bases for J; bases not matched to a gene: 6. From germline, CDR1 is KGHSH and CDR2 LQKENI. The CDR3 is 15 amino acids. CDR3 coding DNA: TGTGCCAGCTCACCAGGGGACAGGGCAGGCCAGCCCCAGCATTTT. Translated, it gives CASSPGDRAGQPQHF.

The table lists this clonotype with a few counts. The J gene is TRBJ1-1, the V gene TRBV5-6; perhaps TRBD1 as D (6 bases). Germline CDR1 SGHDT, CDR2 YYEEEE. The CDR3 loop spans 13 amino acids. Trimming stripped 4 bases from V and 11 bases from J, with 18 bases between. DNA of the CDR3: TGTGCCAGCAGCCCCACCTGGGGGGCGGGGGCTTTCTTT. Its translation is CASSPTWGAGAFF.

Ten or more counts support this clonotype. The chain has TRBV12-3 or TRBV12-4 and TRBJ1-1; D is uncertain. The V end lost 2 bases, the J end lost 4 bases, and 2 bases lay between the germline ends. CDR3 length: 11 amino acids. The CDR3 loop is CASSLITEAFF. CDR3 nucleotides: TGTGCCAGCAGTTTAATCACTGAAGCTTTCTTT.

This clonotype was found a few times. The chain couples TRBV7-9 to TRBJ2-5, with TRBD2 identical over 8 bases. Germline values: CDR1 SEHNR, CDR2 FQNEAQ (reference sequence). This CDR3 contains 14 residues. The V segment lost 5 bases and the J segment 2 bases; nucleotides outside the gene matches: 4. The CDR3 nucleotides read TGTGCCAGCAGCCACGGGACTAGGCAAGAGACCCAGTACTTC. Amino acid sequence: CASSHGTRQETQYF.

This clonotype was seen a handful of times. This chain connects TRBV20-1 to TRBJ1-1; 9 bases are shared with TRBD1. CDR3 length: 14 amino acids. Germline V gene data show CDR1 as DFQATT and CDR2 as SNEGSKA (reference sequence). Trimming cost V 0 bases and J 4 bases; bases outside gene matches: 3. The CDR3 region has the DNA TGCAGTGCTAGAGACCCGGGACAGGGCACTGAAGCTTTCTTT. This sequence encodes CSARDPGQGTEAFF.

CDR3 loop: CASSLRPRTSAVSYEQYF. The DNA for the CDR3 is TGTGCCAGCAGCTTACGGCCCCGGACTAGCGCCGTCTCCTACGAGCAGTACTTC. This rearrangement joins TRBV7-3 to TRBJ2-7, with 9 bases lining up with TRBD2. J gave up 0 bases and V 2 bases, and 11 bases lay outside the gene matches. From germline, CDR1 is SGHTA and CDR2 FQGTGA. This CDR3 has 18 residues.

Concerning this clonotype itself: Germline and junction disagree at one end, which may indicate a read error. The gene calls are TRBV5-1 and TRBJ2-6; possible D gene TRBD1, 6 bases. The CDR3 sequence is 16 residues long. From germline, CDR1 is SGHRS and CDR2 YFSETQ. The CDR3 DNA reads TGCGCCAGCAGCGTGCCGCAGGGGCCTGGGGCCAACGGCCTGACTTTC. Its translation: CASSVPQGPGANGLTF.

J is TRBJ1-1 and V is TRBV12-3 or TRBV12-4, with a tentative D call TRBD1 (5 bases). The CDR3 runs to 15 residues. V gave up 6 bases and J gave up 4 bases, with 18 bases separating them. The CDR3 region is CASSPERGGRTEAFF. The CDR3 DNA reads TGTGCCAGCAGCCCCGAGAGGGGCGGGCGCACTGAAGCTTTCTTT.

This clonotype was detected only a few times. The V gene is TRBV12-3 or TRBV12-4, the J gene TRBJ2-2; 9 positions match TRBD2. The CDR3 spans 15 residues. The V gene end was trimmed by 4 bases and the J gene end by 6 bases; junction bases not matched to a gene: 6. CDR3 sequence reads: CASSSGGGRAGELFF. The CDR3 nucleotides read TGTGCCAGCAGTTCTGGGGGCGGGAGGGCCGGGGAGCTGTTTTTT.

The J gene is TRBJ2-6, the V gene TRBV19; D is ambiguous. In germline, CDR1 is LNHDA, CDR2 SQIVND (reference sequence). The CDR3 is 13 residues long. V gave up 0 bases and J gave up 3 bases, with 0 bases separating them. Written as DNA, the CDR3 is TGTGCCAGTAGTATAGATGGGGCCAACGTCCTGACTTTC. Its translation: CASSIDGANVLTF.

V is TRBV20-1 and J is TRBJ2-5; the match to TRBD1 covers 7 bases. From germline, CDR1 is DFQATT and CDR2 SNEGSKA (reference sequence). The junction had 11 bases not matched to a gene; V was cut back by 5 bases and J by 8 bases. CDR3 length equals 13 residues. CDR3 in amino acids: CSASRDSSITQYF. CDR3 bases: TGCAGTGCTTCTCGGGACAGTTCGATAACCCAGTACTTC.

This chain joins TRBV7-9 and TRBJ2-1, with D uncertain. Deletions cut 4 bases from V and 6 bases from J, with 13 bases between. Germline CDR1 SEHNR, CDR2 FQNEAQ (reference sequence). This CDR3 region has 14 residues. The CDR3 sequence is CASSWASKSNEQFF. CDR3 sequence (DNA): TGTGCCAGCAGCTGGGCCTCAAAATCCAATGAGCAGTTCTTC.

J is TRBJ2-1 and V is TRBV5-1; TRBD1 aligns across 7 bases. Per germline, CDR1 SGHRS and CDR2 YFSETQ. The trim removed 4 bases at V and 5 bases at J, leaving 9 bases unmatched. CDR3 length equals 15 residues. Here the CDR3 DNA reads TGCGCCAGCAGCGTCGACAGGGTGGGAAACAATGAGCAGTTCTTC. This encodes CASSVDRVGNNEQFF. The full variable domain, in which reference TRBV5-1 and TRBJ2-1 provide the parts outside the CDR3, is KAGVTQTPRYLIKTRGQQVTLSCSPISGHRSVSWYQQTPGQGLQFLFEYFSETQRNKGNFPGRFSGRQFSNSRSEMNVSTLELGDSALYLCASSVDRVGNNEQFFGPGTRLTVL.

A single count supports this clonotype. This sequence joins TRBV7-2 and TRBJ2-5; no clear D. This CDR3 has 13 residues. V was pared by 3 bases and J by 5 bases, with 10 bases between. In germline, CDR1 is SGHTA, CDR2 FQGNSA. The CDR3 protein is CASSFPPWETQYF. The CDR3 region has the DNA TGTGCCAGCAGCTTCCCCCCCTGGGAGACCCAGTACTTC.

This rearrangement joins TRBV12-3 or TRBV12-4 to TRBJ1-5, with D uncertain. V was shortened by 4 bases and J by 7 bases, with 11 bases between the two germline ends. CDR3 length: 13 amino acids. Written as DNA, the CDR3 is TGTGCCAGCAGTTATAGGGAAAACCAGCCCCAGCATTTT. Its protein is CASSYRENQPQHF.

There are a few counts of this clonotype. The chain has TRBV18 and TRBJ2-7; 7 bases line up with TRBD1. The junction had 4 bases not matched to a gene; V was cut back by 2 bases and J by 3 bases. Germline CDR1 reads KGHSH; CDR2 reads LQKENI. This CDR3 is 14 amino acids long. CDR3 loop: CASSPTTGYYEQYF. The CDR3, as DNA: TGTGCCAGCTCACCAACGACAGGGTACTACGAGCAGTACTTC.

The chain has TRBV11-2 and TRBJ1-5; possible D gene TRBD1, 5 bases. CDR3 size: 14 residues. V was cut by 1 base and J by 5 bases, with 9 bases left in between. The germline CDR1 and CDR2 sequences are SGHAT and FQNNGV. In DNA form, the CDR3 reads TGTGCCAGCAGCTTAGGCAGGGAACATCAGCCCCAGCATTTT. This encodes CASSLGREHQPQHF.

This rearrangement joins TRBV5-1 to TRBJ2-1, with 11 bases matching TRBD2. The ends lost 1 base at V and 9 bases at J; junction bases unmatched: 9. This CDR3 has 16 amino acids. Germline V gene sequence: CDR1 SGHRS, CDR2 YFSETQ. The CDR3 DNA is TGCGCCAGCAGCTTGATTGTTAGCGGGAGGGCCAGTGAGCAGTTCTTC. This gives the protein CASSLIVSGRASEQFF.

This sequence joins TRBV29-1 and TRBJ2-7, with unresolved D. CDR3 length: 11 residues. The V gene lost 3 bases and the J gene lost 9 bases, with 12 bases spanning the gap. From germline, CDR1 is SQVTM and CDR2 ANQGSEA. In DNA form, the CDR3 reads TGCAGCGTTGAGAGTGGCGGACCGCAGTACTTC. Amino acid sequence: CSVESGGPQYF.

V is TRBV25-1 and J is TRBJ1-2; TRBD1 might be the D (5 bases). V lost 1 base and J lost 0, with 12 bases in between. Germline lookup yields CDR1 MGHDK and CDR2 SYGVNS. The CDR3 runs 16 residues. The CDR3 spells CASSEWGSGANYGYTF. The CDR3 DNA is TGTGCCAGCAGTGAATGGGGCTCGGGGGCTAACTATGGCTACACCTTC.

The chain joins TRBV9 to TRBJ2-1, with 7 bases lining up with TRBD1. V was pared by 0 bases and J by 4 bases, with 7 bases of the junction left unmatched. This CDR3 spans 16 amino acids. The germline gives CDR1 SGDLS, CDR2 YYNGEE. In nucleotides, the CDR3 is TGTGCCAGCAGCGTAGCCGAGACAGGGCCGTACAATGAGCAGTTCTTC. Translation gives CASSVAETGPYNEQFF.